The clone carrying this T cell receptor (beta chain) was found once. Its matching antigen is unknown. CD45RO-negative, CCR7-positively selected cells formed the naive CD8 fraction, excluding terminally differentiated effector memory CD45RA+ cells. At a deep level, the assay was run. TCRdb's copy holds only in-frame clones and misses some; the assay was immunoSEQ multiplex PCR. The sample comprises roughly 590,000 clones, roughly 95% of which are singletons, and roughly 0.1% rests with the top ten. The sample comes from a study of shared clonotypes between healthy human individuals. Study outcomes and limitations: Tissues were not sampled, only blood, and their repertoires likely differ. Generation probabilities were higher for clonotypes shared across all four sorted-subset donors than for unshared ones.

CDR3 length equals 13 residues. Trimming left V 2 bases short and J 2 bases short, with 6 bases between. The germline V gene has CDR1 MGHRA and CDR2 YSYEKL. The chain carries TRBV4-1 and TRBJ1-1; D gene unclear. Sequencing was done on a sample of naive CD8+ T cells sorted from blood. The TCR was taken from a young woman in good health. CDR3 sequence reads: CASSQIINTEAFF. The CDR3, as DNA: TGCGCCAGCAGCCAAATAATAAACACTGAAGCTTTCTTT.